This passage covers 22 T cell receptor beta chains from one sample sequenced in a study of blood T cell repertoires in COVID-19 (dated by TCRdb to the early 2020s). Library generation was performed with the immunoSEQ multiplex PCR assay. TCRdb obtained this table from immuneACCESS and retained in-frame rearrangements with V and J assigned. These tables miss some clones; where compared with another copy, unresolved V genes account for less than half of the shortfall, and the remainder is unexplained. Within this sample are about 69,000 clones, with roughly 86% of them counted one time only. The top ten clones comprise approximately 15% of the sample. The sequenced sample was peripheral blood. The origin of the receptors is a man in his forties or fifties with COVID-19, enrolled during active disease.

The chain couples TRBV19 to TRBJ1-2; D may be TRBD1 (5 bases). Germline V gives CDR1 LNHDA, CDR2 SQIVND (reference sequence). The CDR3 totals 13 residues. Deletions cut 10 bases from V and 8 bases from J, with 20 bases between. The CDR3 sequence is CATSRRQGSGYTF. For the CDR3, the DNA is TGTGCCACCTCCCGGCGGCAGGGCAGCGGCTACACCTTC.

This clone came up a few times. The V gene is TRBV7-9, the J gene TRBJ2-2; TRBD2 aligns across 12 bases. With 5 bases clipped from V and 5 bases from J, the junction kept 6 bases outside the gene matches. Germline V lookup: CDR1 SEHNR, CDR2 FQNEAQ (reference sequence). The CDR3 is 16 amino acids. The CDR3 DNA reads TGTGCCAGCAGCCCGGTAGGGACTAGCGGGACCGGGGAGCTGTTTTTT. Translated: CASSPVGTSGTGELFF.

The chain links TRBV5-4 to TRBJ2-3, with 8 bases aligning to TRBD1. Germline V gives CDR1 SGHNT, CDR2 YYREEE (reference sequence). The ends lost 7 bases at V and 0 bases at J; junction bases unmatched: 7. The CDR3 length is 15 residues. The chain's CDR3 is CASHWTGPSTDTQYF. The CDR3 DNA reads TGTGCCAGCCACTGGACAGGGCCAAGCACAGATACGCAGTATTTT.

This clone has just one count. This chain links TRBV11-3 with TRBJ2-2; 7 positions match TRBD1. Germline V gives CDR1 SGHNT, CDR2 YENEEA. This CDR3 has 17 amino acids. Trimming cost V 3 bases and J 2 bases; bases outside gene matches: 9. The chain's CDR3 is CASSFVWDRRNTGELFF. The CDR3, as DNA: TGTGCCAGCAGCTTCGTCTGGGACAGACGAAACACCGGGGAGCTGTTTTTT.

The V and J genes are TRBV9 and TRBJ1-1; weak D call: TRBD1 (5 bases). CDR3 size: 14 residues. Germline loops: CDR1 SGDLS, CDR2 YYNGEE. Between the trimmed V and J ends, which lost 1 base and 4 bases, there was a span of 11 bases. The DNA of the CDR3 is TGTGCCAGCAGCGTAAGGGTAGGGGTCACTGAAGCTTTCTTT. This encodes CASSVRVGVTEAFF.

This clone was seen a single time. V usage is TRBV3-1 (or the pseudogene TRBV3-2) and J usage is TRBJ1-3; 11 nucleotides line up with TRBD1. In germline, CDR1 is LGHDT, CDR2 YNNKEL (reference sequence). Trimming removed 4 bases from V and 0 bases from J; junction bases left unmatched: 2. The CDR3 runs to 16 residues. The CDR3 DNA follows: TGTGCCAGCAGCCGCGGGACAGGGGGCTCTGGAAACACCATATATTTT. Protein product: CASSRGTGGSGNTIYF.

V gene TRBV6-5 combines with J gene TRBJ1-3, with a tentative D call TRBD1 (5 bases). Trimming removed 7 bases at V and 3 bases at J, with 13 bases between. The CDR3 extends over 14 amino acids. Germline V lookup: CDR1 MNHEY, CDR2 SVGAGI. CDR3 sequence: CASTERRGGNTIYF. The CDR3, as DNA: TGTGCCAGCACCGAAAGAAGGGGTGGAAACACCATATATTTT.

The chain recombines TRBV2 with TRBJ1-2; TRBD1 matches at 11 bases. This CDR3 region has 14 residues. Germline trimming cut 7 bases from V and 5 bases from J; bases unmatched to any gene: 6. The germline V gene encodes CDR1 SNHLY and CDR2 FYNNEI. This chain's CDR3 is CASTGTGGGYGYTF. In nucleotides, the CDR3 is TGTGCCAGCACTGGGACAGGGGGAGGGTATGGCTACACCTTC. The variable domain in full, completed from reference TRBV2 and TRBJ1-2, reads EPEVTQTPSHQVTQMGQEVILRCVPISNHLYFYWYRQILGQKVEFLVSFYNNEISEKSEIFDDQFSVERPDGSNFTLKIRSTKLEDSAMYFCASTGTGGGYGYTFGSGTRLTVV.

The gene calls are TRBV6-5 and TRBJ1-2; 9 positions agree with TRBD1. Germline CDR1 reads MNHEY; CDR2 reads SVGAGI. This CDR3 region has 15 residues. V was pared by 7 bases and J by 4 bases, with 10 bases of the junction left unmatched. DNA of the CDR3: TGTGCCAGCACAGCCTACGGGACAGGGACCTATGGCTACACCTTC. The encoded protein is CASTAYGTGTYGYTF.

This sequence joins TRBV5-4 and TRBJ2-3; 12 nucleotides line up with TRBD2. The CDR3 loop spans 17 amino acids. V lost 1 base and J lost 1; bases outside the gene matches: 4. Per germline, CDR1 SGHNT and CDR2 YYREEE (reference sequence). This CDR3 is CASSLTSGGPRTDTQYF. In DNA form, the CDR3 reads TGTGCCAGCAGCTTGACTAGCGGGGGGCCCCGCACAGATACGCAGTATTTT.

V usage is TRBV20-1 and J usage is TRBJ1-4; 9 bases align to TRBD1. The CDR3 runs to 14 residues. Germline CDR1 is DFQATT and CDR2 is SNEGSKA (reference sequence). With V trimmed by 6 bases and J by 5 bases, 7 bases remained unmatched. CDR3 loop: CSASRGQGNEKLFF. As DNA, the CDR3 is TGCAGTGCCAGTAGGGGACAGGGAAATGAAAAACTGTTTTTT.

This CDR3 reads CASSTQPGYEQYF. The CDR3 DNA sequence: TGTGCCAGTAGTACCCAGCCAGGGTACGAGCAGTACTTC. The gene calls are TRBV19 and TRBJ2-7, with a weak D call TRBD1 (5 bases). The CDR3 sequence is 13 residues long. V dropped 4 bases and J dropped 4 bases, with 11 bases sitting between them. The germline V gene encodes CDR1 LNHDA and CDR2 SQIVND (reference sequence). Variable domain in full (rest from reference TRBV19 and TRBJ2-7): DGGITQSPKYLFRKEGQNVTLSCEQNLNHDAMYWYRQDPGQGLRLIYYSQIVNDFQKGDIAEGYSVSREKKESFPLTVTSAQKNPTAFYLCASSTQPGYEQYFGPGTRLTVT.

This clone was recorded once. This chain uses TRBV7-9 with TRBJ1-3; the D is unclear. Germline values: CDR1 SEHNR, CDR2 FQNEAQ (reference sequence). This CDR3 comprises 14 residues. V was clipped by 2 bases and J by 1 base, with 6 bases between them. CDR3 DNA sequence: TGTGCCAGCAGCTTACCAGTTTCTGGAAACACCATATATTTT. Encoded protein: CASSLPVSGNTIYF.

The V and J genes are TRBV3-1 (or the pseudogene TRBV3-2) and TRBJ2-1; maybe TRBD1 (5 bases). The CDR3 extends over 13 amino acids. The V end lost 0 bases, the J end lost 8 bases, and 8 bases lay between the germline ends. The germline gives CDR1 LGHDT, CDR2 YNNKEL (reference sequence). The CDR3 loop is CASSQEGLDEQFF. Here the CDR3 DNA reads TGTGCCAGCAGCCAAGAGGGGCTTGATGAGCAGTTCTTC.

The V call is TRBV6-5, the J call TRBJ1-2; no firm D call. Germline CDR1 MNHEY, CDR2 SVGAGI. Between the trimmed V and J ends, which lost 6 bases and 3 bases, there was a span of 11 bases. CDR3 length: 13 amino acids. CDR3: CASRRAGDYGYTF. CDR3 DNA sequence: TGTGCCAGCAGGCGCGCTGGTGACTATGGCTACACCTTC.

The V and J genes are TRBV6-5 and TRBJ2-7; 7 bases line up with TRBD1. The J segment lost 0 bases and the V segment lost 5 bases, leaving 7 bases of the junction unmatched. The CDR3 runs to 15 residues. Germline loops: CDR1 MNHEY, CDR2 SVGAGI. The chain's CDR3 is CASSPHRGSSYEQYF. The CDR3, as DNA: TGTGCCAGCAGTCCCCACAGGGGTAGCTCCTACGAGCAGTACTTC.

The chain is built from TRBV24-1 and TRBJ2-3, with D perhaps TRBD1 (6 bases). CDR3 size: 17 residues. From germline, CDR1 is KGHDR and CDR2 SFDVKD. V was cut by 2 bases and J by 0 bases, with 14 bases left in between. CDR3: CATSDSLVGQSTDTQYF. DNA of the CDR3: TGTGCCACCAGTGATTCATTGGTCGGACAGAGCACAGATACGCAGTATTTT.

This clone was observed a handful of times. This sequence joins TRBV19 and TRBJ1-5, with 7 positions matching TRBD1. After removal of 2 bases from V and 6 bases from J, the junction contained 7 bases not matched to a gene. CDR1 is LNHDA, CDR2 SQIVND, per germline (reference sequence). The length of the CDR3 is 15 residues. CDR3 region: CASSITPTGAQPQHF. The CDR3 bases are TGTGCCAGTAGTATAACCCCCACAGGGGCTCAGCCCCAGCATTTT. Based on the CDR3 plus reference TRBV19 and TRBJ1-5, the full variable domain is DGGITQSPKYLFRKEGQNVTLSCEQNLNHDAMYWYRQDPGQGLRLIYYSQIVNDFQKGDIAEGYSVSREKKESFPLTVTSAQKNPTAFYLCASSITPTGAQPQHFGDGTRLSIL.

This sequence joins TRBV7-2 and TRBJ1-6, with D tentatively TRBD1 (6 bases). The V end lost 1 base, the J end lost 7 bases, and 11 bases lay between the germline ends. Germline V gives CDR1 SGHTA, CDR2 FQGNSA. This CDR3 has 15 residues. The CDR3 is CASSLEVQGNSPLHF. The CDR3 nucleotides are TGTGCCAGCAGCTTAGAAGTACAGGGCAATTCACCCCTCCACTTT.

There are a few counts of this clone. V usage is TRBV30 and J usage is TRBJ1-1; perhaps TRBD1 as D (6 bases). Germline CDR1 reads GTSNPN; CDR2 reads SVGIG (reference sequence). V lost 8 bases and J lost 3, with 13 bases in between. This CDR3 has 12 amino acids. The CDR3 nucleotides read TGTGCCGTGAACAGGGACGACACTGAAGCTTTCTTT. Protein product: CAVNRDDTEAFF.

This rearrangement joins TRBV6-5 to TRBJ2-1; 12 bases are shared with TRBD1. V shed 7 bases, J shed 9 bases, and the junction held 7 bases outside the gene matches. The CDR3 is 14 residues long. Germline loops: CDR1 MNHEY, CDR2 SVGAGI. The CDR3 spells CASTTGQGAGEQFF. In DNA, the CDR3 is TGTGCCAGCACTACGGGACAGGGGGCTGGTGAGCAGTTCTTC.

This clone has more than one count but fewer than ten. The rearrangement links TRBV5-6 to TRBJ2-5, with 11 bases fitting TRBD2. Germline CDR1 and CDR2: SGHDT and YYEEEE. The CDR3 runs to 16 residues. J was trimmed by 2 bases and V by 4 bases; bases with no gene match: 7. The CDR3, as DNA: TGTGCCAGCAGCAAAACGGGACTAGCGGCACAAGAGACCCAGTACTTC. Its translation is CASSKTGLAAQETQYF. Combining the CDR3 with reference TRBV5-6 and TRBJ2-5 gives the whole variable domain DAGVTQSPTHLIKTRGQQVTLRCSPKSGHDTVSWYQQALGQGPQFIFQYYEEEERQRGNFPDRFSGHQFPNYSSELNVNALLLGDSALYLCASSKTGLAAQETQYFGPGTRLLVL.